The 29 T cell receptor beta chains in this list originate from one sample, sequenced in a study of blood T cells in healthy people across ages. A sample-barcoded 5' primer and a J-beta primer mix were used in a second PCR of about 6 to 11 cycles. Each CDR3 protein gets one entry after TCRdb re-called the 5' RACE reads with MiXCR. The data contain fewer than 1.5 million distinct CDR3 sequences, about 43% of them singletons. The sequenced sample was blood. Source of these receptors: a woman younger than 30 in good health.

In its sample, this clonotype was seen a few times. The chain uses TRBV6-2 or TRBV6-3 and TRBJ2-1, with TRBD2 identical over 9 bases. The CDR3 covers 14 residues. With V trimmed by 7 bases and J by 4 bases, 5 bases remained unmatched. Germline assignment: CDR1 MNHEY and CDR2 SVGEGT. CDR3 in amino acids: CASTAGGVYNEQFF. DNA of the CDR3: TGTGCCAGCACGGCGGGAGGGGTTTACAATGAGCAGTTCTTC.

The rearrangement links TRBV3-1 to TRBJ1-6; 7 positions agree with TRBD1. The germline CDR1 and CDR2 sequences are LGHDT and YNNKEL (reference sequence). The CDR3 sequence is 17 residues long. V dropped 1 base and J dropped 7; count of bases not matched to a gene: 10. CDR3 nucleotide sequence: TGTGCCAGCAGCCAAGTTATACAGGGGCCGGGGAATTCACCCCTCCACTTT. It codes for CASSQVIQGPGNSPLHF.

This clonotype was counted a few times. This sequence joins TRBV2 and TRBJ2-1; D is uncertain. Germline CDR1 SNHLY, CDR2 FYNNEI. This CDR3 is built from 14 residues. V was clipped by 2 bases and J by 10 bases, with 15 bases between them. This CDR3 is CASSETPLPGEQFF. The CDR3 nucleotides read TGTGCCAGCAGTGAAACCCCCCTCCCCGGGGAGCAGTTCTTC.

This clonotype showed up just a few times. The chain recombines TRBV20-1 with TRBJ2-1; D ambiguous. Trimming removed 3 bases at V and 4 bases at J, with 13 bases between. Germline V gene data show CDR1 as DFQATT and CDR2 as SNEGSKA (reference sequence). There are 14 residues in the CDR3. CDR3 bases: TGCAGTGCTAGTCCCTCTGCGCCTTACAATGAGCAGTTCTTC. It translates to CSASPSAPYNEQFF.

Only a few counts were recorded for this clonotype. The CDR3, as DNA: TGTGCCAGCAGCTCTGGACTAGCGGGAGCCCTGGAACGCGAGCAGTACTTC. Residues: CASSSGLAGALEREQYF. This chain uses TRBV6-1 with TRBJ2-5; 13 bases are a match to TRBD2. The DNA end is more similar to TRBJ2-7, so the J call may be wrong. Germline V gene sequence: CDR1 MNHNS, CDR2 SASEGT. This CDR3 is 17 amino acids long.

This clonotype was observed a handful of times. The CDR3 protein is CASRNDNYGYTF. In nucleotides, the CDR3 is TGTGCCAGCCGGAATGATAACTATGGCTACACCTTC. The chain couples TRBV2 to TRBJ1-2; the D is unclear. This CDR3 is built from 12 residues. Germline CDR1 SNHLY, CDR2 FYNNEI. Trimming took 8 bases from V and 1 from J, leaving 8 bases between them.

Worth noting for this clonotype: Germline is not matched at one junction end, which may reflect a read error. V and J are TRBV6-1 and TRBJ2-7; 10 nucleotides line up with TRBD2. The CDR3 length is 17 residues. CDR1 is MNHNS and CDR2 is SASEGT in the germline V gene. CDR3 bases: TGCGCCAGCAGTGACACACGATCTAGCGGGGGTAGGTCCGAGCAGTACTTC. This encodes CASSDTRSSGGRSEQYF.

This clonotype was counted only a few times. The chain has TRBV24-1 and TRBJ2-3, with 8 bases identical to TRBD2. Germline V lookup: CDR1 KGHDR, CDR2 SFDVKD. J lost 1 base, V lost 4 bases, and 3 bases had no gene match. The CDR3 sequence is 15 residues long. The CDR3 coding sequence is TGTGCCACCAGTGACCCAGCGGGGGGCACAGATACGCAGTATTTT. Translated: CATSDPAGGTDTQYF.

This clonotype was seen only a few times. The chain uses TRBV29-1 and TRBJ2-2; D might be TRBD1 (5 bases). Germline V gene sequence: CDR1 SQVTM, CDR2 ANQGSEA. V lost 5 bases to trimming and J lost 4 bases, with 17 bases between them. This CDR3 is built from 15 residues. The CDR3 region has the DNA TGCAGCGTTCTCTGGACAAAGGGGCCCACCGGGGAGCTGTTTTTT. It translates to CSVLWTKGPTGELFF.

This chain joins TRBV28 and TRBJ2-7; 7 nucleotides agree with TRBD1. The V gene end was trimmed by 5 bases and the J gene end by 2 bases; junction bases not matched to a gene: 9. The CDR3 consists of 15 residues. Germline assignment: CDR1 MDHEN and CDR2 SYDVKM. This CDR3 reads CASSPKTGPTYEQYF. CDR3 in DNA: TGTGCCAGCAGTCCCAAGACAGGGCCTACCTACGAGCAGTACTTC.

This clonotype showed up just a few times. This chain uses TRBV6-5 with TRBJ2-1, with 10 bases matching TRBD2. With 0 bases clipped from V and 7 bases from J, the junction kept 3 bases outside the gene matches. In germline, CDR1 is MNHEY, CDR2 SVGAGI. The CDR3 consists of 15 residues. The CDR3 nucleotides are TGTGCCAGCAGTTACTCTTCTAGCGGGGGAAATGAGCAGTTCTTC. Its protein is CASSYSSSGGNEQFF.

About this clonotype itself: With a much larger clone just one base away, this may be a read error. CDR3 protein: CASSPHQETQFF. In DNA form, the CDR3 reads TGTGCCAGCTCACCACACCAAGAGACCCAGTTCTTC. This chain connects TRBV18 to TRBJ2-5; D uncertain. The DNA end is more similar to TRBJ2-1, so the J call may be wrong. The CDR3 runs to 12 residues. Germline-derived CDR1 and CDR2 are KGHSH and LQKENI.

This chain links TRBV28 with TRBJ2-7; D might be TRBD1 (5 bases). Trimming took 6 bases from V and 4 from J, leaving 10 bases between them. The CDR3 totals 12 residues. From germline, CDR1 is MDHEN and CDR2 SYDVKM. The CDR3 DNA reads as TGTGCCAGCAGAACCAGGGTTTACGAGCAGTACTTC. Translated: CASRTRVYEQYF.

The chain joins TRBV10-3 to TRBJ2-2; 10 bases align to TRBD1. This CDR3 contains 16 residues. Germline lookup yields CDR1 ENHRY and CDR2 SYGVKD. J lost 5 bases, V lost 2 bases, and 5 bases had no gene match. The DNA of the CDR3 is TGTGCCATCAGTGAGGATCGGGACAGGGGAACCGGGGAGCTGTTTTTT. Residues: CAISEDRDRGTGELFF.

This clonotype occurred a few times. The V call is TRBV5-1, the J call TRBJ1-4; a possible D gene is TRBD1 (5 bases). The CDR3 sequence is 16 residues long. Deletions cut 6 bases from V and 16 bases from J, with 31 bases between. The germline V gene encodes CDR1 SGHRS and CDR2 YFSETQ. CDR3 nucleotide sequence: TGCGCCAGCATAAATTCTTACAGGAGGGGCTTAAAGGTCCCGTTTTTT. This gives the protein CASINSYRRGLKVPFF.

The chain combines TRBV4-1 with TRBJ1-2; D perhaps matches TRBD1 (5 bases). Germline CDR1 is MGHRA and CDR2 is YSYEKL. The CDR3 loop spans 13 amino acids. Trimming left V 1 base short and J 6 bases short, with 9 bases between. The CDR3 reads CASSQGPGDGYTF. CDR3 bases: TGCGCCAGCAGCCAAGGGCCGGGGGATGGCTACACCTTC.

The chain joins TRBV3-1 to TRBJ2-4; D call uncertain. V was trimmed by 3 bases and J by 13 bases, leaving 10 bases between them. The CDR3 spans 11 residues. Looked up from germline, CDR1 is LGHDT and CDR2 is YNNKEL (reference sequence). CDR3 sequence reads: CASSHRTEQYF. The CDR3, as DNA: TGTGCCAGCAGCCATCGTACGGAGCAGTACTTC.

The V and J genes are TRBV5-1 and TRBJ1-5, with 7 nucleotides matching TRBD1. The J segment lost 0 bases and the V segment lost 4 bases, leaving 7 bases of the junction unmatched. CDR3 length: 16 amino acids. CDR1 is SGHRS, CDR2 YFSETQ, per germline. The CDR3 spells CASSEGTEYSNQPQHF. The CDR3 DNA follows: TGCGCCAGCAGCGAGGGGACAGAATATAGCAATCAGCCCCAGCATTTT.

This clonotype was picked up a small number of times. The gene calls are TRBV12-3 or TRBV12-4 and TRBJ2-7; a weak D match, TRBD2 (5 bases). This CDR3 is 13 amino acids long. The ends were cut back, 8 bases at V and 4 bases at J, with 15 bases in the middle. Here the CDR3 reads CASGLSGTYEQYF. The CDR3 DNA sequence: TGTGCCAGCGGTCTAAGCGGTACTTACGAGCAGTACTTC.

This chain connects TRBV20-1 to TRBJ1-5, with D possibly being TRBD1 (5 bases). Trimming stripped 4 bases from V and 0 bases from J, with 13 bases between. The CDR3 is 15 amino acids. Germline CDR1 DFQATT, CDR2 SNEGSKA (reference sequence). The CDR3 is CSAISRDLSNQPQHF. The CDR3 DNA follows: TGCAGTGCTATATCTCGGGACCTTAGCAATCAGCCCCAGCATTTT.

In this sample, this clonotype turned up a few times. The V call is TRBV29-1, the J call TRBJ2-1; perhaps TRBD1 as D (5 bases). CDR1 is SQVTM and CDR2 is ANQGSEA in the germline V gene. V was cut by 1 base and J by 5 bases, with 9 bases left in between. This CDR3 has 13 residues. The CDR3 spells CSVEGAGNNEQFF. CDR3 nucleotides: TGCAGCGTTGAAGGGGCAGGGAACAATGAGCAGTTCTTC.

The chain recombines TRBV20-1 with TRBJ1-1; D gene ambiguous. Germline V gene sequence: CDR1 DFQATT, CDR2 SNEGSKA (reference sequence). The CDR3 has 14 amino acids. Trimming shortened V by 4 bases and J by 5 bases, and 17 bases separated the two germline ends. The CDR3 protein is CSATLGERYTEAFF. The CDR3, as DNA: TGCAGTGCTACCCTTGGGGAACGATATACTGAAGCTTTCTTT.

The chain joins TRBV4-1 to TRBJ2-7; D call uncertain. The CDR3 contains 14 residues. Germline V gives CDR1 MGHRA, CDR2 YSYEKL. With 1 base removed from V and 6 bases from J, the gap between germline ends came to 13 bases. In DNA, the CDR3 is TGCGCCAGCAGCCAAGGCTGGGCCCCGGGCGAGCAGTACTTC. Its protein is CASSQGWAPGEQYF.

The chain has TRBV9 and TRBJ2-3, with no clear D. Deletions cut 4 bases from V and 0 bases from J, with 9 bases between. The CDR3 consists of 14 residues. Germline V gene sequence: CDR1 SGDLS, CDR2 YYNGEE. The CDR3 region has the DNA TGTGCCAGCAGCCTCTCTACTAGCACAGATACGCAGTATTTT. It codes for CASSLSTSTDTQYF.

The chain recombines TRBV7-9 with TRBJ2-7, with D perhaps TRBD1 (5 bases). The ends were cut back, 6 bases at V and 7 bases at J, with 16 bases in the middle. This CDR3 comprises 13 residues. CDR1 and CDR2 (germline): SEHNR, FQNEAQ (reference sequence). The CDR3, as DNA: TGTGCCAGCAGTGGAGTTCTTCGGACAGAGCAGTACTTC. It encodes CASSGVLRTEQYF.

The gene calls are TRBV20-1 and TRBJ2-1; D gene uncertain. The end of the DNA is better explained by TRBJ2-7, so the J call may be wrong. Germline V gives CDR1 DFQATT, CDR2 SNEGSKA (reference sequence). The CDR3 consists of 14 residues. In DNA form, the CDR3 reads TGCAGTGCTGCATCAGATAACTCCTACAATGAGCAGTACTTC. Translation gives CSAASDNSYNEQYF.

The rearrangement uses TRBV4-1 and TRBJ2-1; a possible D gene is TRBD1 (5 bases). CDR1 is MGHRA, CDR2 YSYEKL, per germline. CDR3 length: 12 residues. With 4 bases removed from V and 8 bases from J, the gap between germline ends came to 9 bases. Written as DNA, the CDR3 is TGCGCCAGCAGCCCAGACAGCGATGAGCAGTTCTTC. It translates to CASSPDSDEQFF.

The gene calls are TRBV2 and TRBJ1-2, with 7 bases identical to TRBD1. This CDR3 comprises 14 residues. With V trimmed by 9 bases and J by 3 bases, 10 bases remained unmatched. Germline assignment: CDR1 SNHLY and CDR2 FYNNEI. The CDR3 DNA is TGTGCCAGGAAAACAGGGGAGTCTTACTATGGCTACACCTTC. Amino acid sequence: CARKTGESYYGYTF. Full variable domain (outside the CDR3, taken from reference TRBV2 and TRBJ1-2): EPEVTQTPSHQVTQMGQEVILRCVPISNHLYFYWYRQILGQKVEFLVSFYNNEISEKSEIFDDQFSVERPDGSNFTLKIRSTKLEDSAMYFCARKTGESYYGYTFGSGTRLTVV.

The chain couples TRBV5-1 to TRBJ1-2; 10 bases fit TRBD1. Germline CDR1 SGHRS, CDR2 YFSETQ. The CDR3 consists of 17 residues. V lost 4 bases, J lost 3 bases, and 12 bases stayed unmatched. CDR3 nucleotide sequence: TGCGCCAGCAGCCGGCCCAACCTTGGGACAGGGGACTATGGCTACACCTTC. This codes for CASSRPNLGTGDYGYTF.